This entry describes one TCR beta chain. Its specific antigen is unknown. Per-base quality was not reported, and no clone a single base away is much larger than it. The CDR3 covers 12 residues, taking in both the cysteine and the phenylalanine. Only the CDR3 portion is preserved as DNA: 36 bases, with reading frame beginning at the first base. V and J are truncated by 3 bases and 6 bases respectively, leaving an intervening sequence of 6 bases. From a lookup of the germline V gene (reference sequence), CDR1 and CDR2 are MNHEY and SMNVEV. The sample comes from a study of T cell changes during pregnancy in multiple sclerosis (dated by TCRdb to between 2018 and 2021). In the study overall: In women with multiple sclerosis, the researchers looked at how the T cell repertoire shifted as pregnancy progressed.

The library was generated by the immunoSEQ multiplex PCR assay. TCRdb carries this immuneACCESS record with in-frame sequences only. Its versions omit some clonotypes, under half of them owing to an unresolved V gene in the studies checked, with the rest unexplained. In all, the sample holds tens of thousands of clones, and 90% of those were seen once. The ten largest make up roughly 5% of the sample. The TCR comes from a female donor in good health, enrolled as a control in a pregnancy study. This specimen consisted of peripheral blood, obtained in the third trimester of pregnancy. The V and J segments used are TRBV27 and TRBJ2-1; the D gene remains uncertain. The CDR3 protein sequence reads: CASSFYGNEQFF. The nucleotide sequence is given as TGTGCCAGCAGTTTCTATGGCAATGAGCAGTTCTTC.